This T cell receptor beta chain was recorded in a study of PD-L1 blockade in urothelial cancer. Turning to the study itself: Of prior chemotherapy regimens, patients had received between 0 and 3. The median number of T cells present in blood samples was about 140,000.

The CDR3 contains 16 residues. CDR1 is KGHSH and CDR2 is LQKENI in the germline V gene. The junction had 7 bases not matched to a gene; V was cut back by 6 bases and J by 4 bases. Time point specified: pretreatment peripheral blood. Libraries were prepared by immunoSEQ multiplex PCR; TCRdb keeps only in-frame clonotypes and omits some of them. The sample lists some 87,000 clones; 80% to 90% were seen once. V and J are TRBV18 and TRBJ2-2; 11 nucleotides agree with TRBD1. The source was PBMCs, collected around atezolizumab (anti-PD-L1) treatment. The sequence derives from a man between 60 and 70 years old with urothelial cancer. Written as DNA, the CDR3 is TGTGCCAGCTCTACCATGGGGACAGGGGGCACCGGGGAGCTGTTTTTT. It specifies CASSTMGTGGTGELFF.